The sequence of this TCR beta chain was determined in a study of cytomegalovirus exposure and HLA in healthy donors. As concerns this clone: The antigen is undetermined.

Trimming took 7 bases from V and 3 from J; bases not matched to a gene: 8. This CDR3 is 14 amino acids long. Germline values: CDR1 SGHAT, CDR2 FQNNGV. The PCR contained 60 Vbeta and 13 Jbeta primers. Profiling relied on immunoSEQ multiplex PCR, and the TCRdb table lists in-frame clones only, not all of them. The sample records roughly 81,000 clones, under 85% being singletons. General study findings and limits: With later analysis, a missense DCLRE1C variant became linked to TCR beta V- and J-gene trimming. Most CMV-associated TCR beta chains appeared HLA-restricted in a later analysis.

The sample consisted of PBMCs. The clonotype comes from a boy between 10 and 17 years old in good health and CMV-seronegative. V is TRBV11-2 and J is TRBJ2-7; 8 positions match TRBD2. The CDR3 spells CASKIRTSSYEQYF. DNA of the CDR3: TGTGCCAGCAAGATACGGACTAGCAGCTACGAGCAGTACTTC.